This TCR beta chain was sequenced for a study of PD-1 blockade in classical Hodgkin lymphoma. Sequenced by immunoSEQ multiplex PCR; TCRdb stores in-frame clones only, minus some. The sample shows some 39,000 clones, about 88% of them seen only once. Patients all relapsed after autologous stem cell transplantation, and there was variation in brentuximab vedotin exposure. This clone was counted a single time. Antigen: not known. Study-level results: With CD4+ cells, TCR diversity rose significantly by C4D1, but not with CD8+ cells. Baseline diversity resembling that of newly diagnosed patients was seen in complete responders. Possibly reflecting disease activity or prior therapy, repertoire differences have causes that remain undefined.

CDR3 size: 15 residues. V lost 1 base and J 6 bases, leaving 13 bases between the germline ends. Germline V gives CDR1 MDHEN, CDR2 SYDVKM. The V and J genes are TRBV28 and TRBJ2-1, with a weak D call TRBD1 (6 bases). Material: peripheral blood mononuclear cells (PBMCs), obtained at baseline. The sequence derives from a human donor with classical Hodgkin lymphoma. DNA for the CDR3: TGTGCCAGCAGTTTATATACAGGGCCGGCCAATGAGCAGTTCTTC. The encoded protein is CASSLYTGPANEQFF. Full variable domain (outside the CDR3, taken from reference TRBV28 and TRBJ2-1): DVKVTQSSRYLVKRTGEKVFLECVQDMDHENMFWYRQDPGLGLRLIYFSYDVKMKEKGDIPEGYSVSREKKERFSLILESASTNQTSMYLCASSLYTGPANEQFFGPGTRLTVL.